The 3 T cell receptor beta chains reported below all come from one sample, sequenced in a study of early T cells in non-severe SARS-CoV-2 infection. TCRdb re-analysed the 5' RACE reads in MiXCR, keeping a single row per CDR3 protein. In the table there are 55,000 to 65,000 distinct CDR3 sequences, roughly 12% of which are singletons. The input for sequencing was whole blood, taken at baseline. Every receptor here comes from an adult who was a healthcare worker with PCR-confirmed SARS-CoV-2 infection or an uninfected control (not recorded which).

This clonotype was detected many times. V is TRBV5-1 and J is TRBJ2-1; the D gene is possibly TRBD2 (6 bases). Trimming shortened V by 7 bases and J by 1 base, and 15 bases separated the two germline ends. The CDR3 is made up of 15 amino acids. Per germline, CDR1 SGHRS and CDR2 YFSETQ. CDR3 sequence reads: CASGPGVGSYNEQFF. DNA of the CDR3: TGCGCCAGCGGCCCGGGGGTAGGGTCCTACAATGAGCAGTTCTTC.

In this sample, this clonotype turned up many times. Written as DNA, the CDR3 is TGTGCCAGCAGAGATTTCCTCTCCTACGAGCAGTACTTC. It codes for CASRDFLSYEQYF. V and J are TRBV27 and TRBJ2-7; no firm D call. The germline CDR1 and CDR2 sequences are MNHEY and SMNVEV (reference sequence). This CDR3 has 13 residues. With 6 bases removed from V and 0 bases from J, the gap between germline ends came to 9 bases.

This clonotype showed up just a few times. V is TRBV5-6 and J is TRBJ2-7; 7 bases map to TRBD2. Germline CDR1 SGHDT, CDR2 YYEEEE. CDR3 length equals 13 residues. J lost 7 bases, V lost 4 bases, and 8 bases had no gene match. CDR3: CASSGQFGGEQYF. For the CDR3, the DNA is TGTGCCAGCAGCGGTCAGTTCGGGGGGGAGCAGTACTTC.